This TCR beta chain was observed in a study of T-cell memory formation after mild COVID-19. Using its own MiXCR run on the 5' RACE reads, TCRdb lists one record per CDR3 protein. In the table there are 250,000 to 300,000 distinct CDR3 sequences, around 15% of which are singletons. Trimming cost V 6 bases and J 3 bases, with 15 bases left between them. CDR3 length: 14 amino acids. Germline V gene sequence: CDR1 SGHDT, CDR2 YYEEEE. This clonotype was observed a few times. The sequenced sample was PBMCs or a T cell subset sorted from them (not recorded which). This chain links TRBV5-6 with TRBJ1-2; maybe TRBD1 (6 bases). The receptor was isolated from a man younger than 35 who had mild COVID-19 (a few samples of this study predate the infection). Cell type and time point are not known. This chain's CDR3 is CASIDRSRYYGYTF. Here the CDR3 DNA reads TGTGCCAGCATTGACAGGAGTCGGTACTATGGCTACACCTTC. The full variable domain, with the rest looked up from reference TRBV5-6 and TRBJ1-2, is DAGVTQSPTHLIKTRGQQVTLRCSPKSGHDTVSWYQQALGQGPQFIFQYYEEEERQRGNFPDRFSGHQFPNYSSELNVNALLLGDSALYLCASIDRSRYYGYTFGSGTRLTVV.